A single sample is the source of the 27 T cell receptor beta chains below, sequenced in a study of shared clonotypes between healthy human individuals. Generated by immunoSEQ multiplex PCR, the TCRdb table keeps only in-frame clones and is missing some. The sample consists of about 2.1 million clones, 85% to 95% of them appearing once. The naive CD8 subset, CD45RO-negative cells positively selected for CCR7, excluded terminally differentiated effector memory CD45RA+ cells. The sample taken for sequencing was naive CD8+ T cells from PBMCs. All receptors derive from a man aged 18 to 29 in good health. Some clones in this sample may be carry-over from other donors' samples.

The rearrangement joins TRBV7-2 to TRBJ2-3; D gene uncertain. V lost 3 bases, J lost 2 bases, and 15 bases lay in between. The CDR3 runs to 16 residues. The V gene's germline CDR1 is SGHTA and CDR2 FQGNSA. CDR3 sequence reads: CASSLVVPDPTDTQYF. CDR3 bases: TGTGCCAGCAGCTTGGTAGTTCCGGACCCCACAGATACGCAGTATTTT.

As concerns this clone: This sample includes further DNA sequences coding for the same CDR3. This rearrangement joins TRBV7-9 to TRBJ2-5, with a weak D call TRBD2 (6 bases). The CDR3 is 14 residues long. The V end lost 5 bases, the J end lost 4 bases, and 14 bases lay between the germline ends. Looked up from germline, CDR1 is SEHNR and CDR2 is FQNEAQ (reference sequence). CDR3 DNA: TGTGCCAGCAGCCCATCAGGGCGGGGAGAGACCCAGTACTTC. It translates to CASSPSGRGETQYF.

The rearrangement links TRBV19 to TRBJ2-7, with unresolved D. With 1 base removed from V and 4 bases from J, the gap between germline ends came to 11 bases. CDR1 is LNHDA, CDR2 SQIVND, per germline (reference sequence). CDR3 size: 14 residues. CDR3 sequence reads: CASSIAGKVYEQYF. Written as DNA, the CDR3 is TGTGCCAGTAGTATAGCCGGCAAGGTGTACGAGCAGTACTTC. Full variable domain (remainder filled in from reference TRBV19 and TRBJ2-7): DGGITQSPKYLFRKEGQNVTLSCEQNLNHDAMYWYRQDPGQGLRLIYYSQIVNDFQKGDIAEGYSVSREKKESFPLTVTSAQKNPTAFYLCASSIAGKVYEQYFGPGTRLTVT.

The chain couples TRBV11-2 to TRBJ2-5; D is perhaps TRBD1 (5 bases). V was trimmed by 3 bases and J by 0 bases, leaving 17 bases between them. CDR1 SGHAT and CDR2 FQNNGV come from the germline V gene. The CDR3 sequence is 17 residues long. This CDR3 is CASSLDLKGWDQETQYF. In nucleotides, the CDR3 is TGTGCCAGCAGCTTGGACCTCAAGGGGTGGGACCAAGAGACCCAGTACTTC.

This chain's CDR3 is CASSLEDARGQELINEQFF. The DNA for the CDR3 is TGTGCCAGCAGCTTAGAAGACGCCCGGGGCCAGGAACTCATCAATGAGCAGTTCTTC. V gene TRBV11-2 combines with J gene TRBJ2-1, with D perhaps being TRBD1 or TRBD2 (5 bases each). The CDR3 runs 19 residues. The V and J ends lost 0 bases and 6 bases respectively, with 24 bases between them. Germline V lookup: CDR1 SGHAT, CDR2 FQNNGV.

The chain links TRBV28 to TRBJ2-1; 8 bases match TRBD2. V was clipped by 3 bases and J by 7 bases; unmatched bases: 8. CDR3 length: 15 amino acids. From germline, CDR1 is MDHEN and CDR2 SYDVKM. The CDR3 sequence is CASSLWAGGRNEQFF. The CDR3 nucleotides are TGTGCCAGCAGTTTGTGGGCGGGAGGCCGTAATGAGCAGTTCTTC.

This clone was counted a single time. The genes are TRBV11-2 and TRBJ2-5, with D perhaps TRBD1 (6 bases). The V gene's germline CDR1 is SGHAT and CDR2 FQNNGV. The CDR3 loop spans 18 amino acids. Trimming left V 5 bases short and J 1 base short, with 23 bases between. The chain's CDR3 is CASSHKGVAVLVQETQYF. The CDR3 DNA is TGTGCCAGCAGCCACAAGGGGGTGGCGGTCCTCGTCCAAGAGACCCAGTACTTC.

The J gene is TRBJ2-7, the V gene TRBV28; D is perhaps TRBD2 (6 bases). The CDR3 is 14 residues long. With 5 bases removed from V and 0 bases from J, the gap between germline ends came to 11 bases. Germline values: CDR1 MDHEN, CDR2 SYDVKM. CDR3 coding DNA: TGTGCCAGCAGTCCCCCGGGACTCTCCTACGAGCAGTACTTC. Translating gives CASSPPGLSYEQYF.

The gene calls are TRBV27 and TRBJ2-7; D may be TRBD2 (5 bases). Trimming took off 8 bases at V and 5 bases at J, with 25 bases between the two ends. This CDR3 is built from 16 residues. Germline V lookup: CDR1 MNHEY, CDR2 SMNVEV (reference sequence). CDR3 sequence: CASRHPAGVLNHEQYF. The CDR3, as DNA: TGTGCCAGCCGCCATCCTGCGGGTGTACTTAACCACGAGCAGTACTTC.

Only a few counts were recorded for this clone. V usage is TRBV6-6 and J usage is TRBJ2-2; 9 positions agree with TRBD2. Losses at the gene ends were 8 bases for V and 0 bases for J; bases not matched to a gene: 7. The CDR3 extends over 16 amino acids. In germline, CDR1 is MNHNY, CDR2 SVGAGI (reference sequence). The CDR3 loop is CASGDSGRPNTGELFF. Written as DNA, the CDR3 is TGTGCCAGCGGGGATAGCGGGAGACCGAACACCGGGGAGCTGTTTTTT.

Concerning this clone: The sample holds other DNA sequences that translate to the same CDR3. J is TRBJ2-1 and V is TRBV27, with D perhaps being TRBD1 or TRBD2 (6 bases each). Deletions cut 3 bases from V and 2 bases from J, with 11 bases between. This CDR3 comprises 15 residues. Germline loops: CDR1 MNHEY, CDR2 SMNVEV (reference sequence). The CDR3 protein is CASSLGAGTYNEQFF. DNA for the CDR3: TGTGCCAGCAGTTTGGGGGCGGGAACCTACAATGAGCAGTTCTTC.

The V gene is TRBV15, the J gene TRBJ2-3; 11 positions match TRBD2. CDR1 is LNHNV and CDR2 is YYDKDF in the germline V gene (reference sequence). Trimming removed 2 bases from V and 4 bases from J; junction bases left unmatched: 11. CDR3 length: 18 residues. In nucleotides, the CDR3 is TGTGCCACCAGCAGACCCCTTTCCGTAGCGGGAGGGCCAGATACGCAGTATTTT. Amino acid sequence: CATSRPLSVAGGPDTQYF.

The CDR3 loop is CASGGLASTDTQYF. The CDR3 nucleotides are TGTGCCAGTGGGGGTTTGGCGAGCACAGATACGCAGTATTTT. This chain connects TRBV25-1 to TRBJ2-3; either TRBD1 or TRBD2 may supply D (5 bases each). The CDR3 has 14 residues. Germline assignment: CDR1 MGHDK and CDR2 SYGVNS. V lost 9 bases and J 0 bases, leaving 13 bases between the germline ends.

The gene calls are TRBV28 and TRBJ1-5; D unclear. V shed 2 bases and J shed 7 bases, with 6 bases lying between them. The germline gives CDR1 MDHEN, CDR2 SYDVKM. This CDR3 has 12 amino acids. CDR3 in DNA: TGTGCCAGCAGTTTAATAAAACAGCCCCAGCATTTT. It specifies CASSLIKQPQHF.

The J gene is TRBJ1-5, the V gene TRBV27; D is possibly TRBD1 (5 bases). This CDR3 region has 13 residues. Trimming stripped 3 bases from V and 9 bases from J, with 12 bases between. Germline-derived CDR1 and CDR2 are MNHEY and SMNVEV (reference sequence). The CDR3 here is CASSLGVQGPQHF. For the CDR3, the DNA is TGTGCCAGCAGTTTGGGGGTTCAGGGGCCCCAGCATTTT.

This clone was seen only once. The gene calls are TRBV2 and TRBJ2-3; either TRBD1 or TRBD2 may fit D (5 bases each). There are 16 residues in the CDR3. The germline V and J ends were trimmed by 7 bases and 6 bases, with 23 bases remaining between them. Germline CDR1 SNHLY, CDR2 FYNNEI. The DNA of the CDR3 is TGTGCCAGCACTTACGATCGGGGTTGGGGGTCGGATACGCAGTATTTT. Its translation is CASTYDRGWGSDTQYF.

V and J are TRBV27 and TRBJ2-2; the D is unclear. Deletions cut 8 bases from V and 1 base from J, with 14 bases between. CDR1 is MNHEY, CDR2 SMNVEV, per germline (reference sequence). The CDR3 sequence is 15 residues long. The CDR3 DNA reads TGTGCCAGCCGCAAGAATTGGATGAACACCGGGGAGCTGTTTTTT. Amino acids: CASRKNWMNTGELFF.

The CDR3 here is CASRPPGQGNTGELFF. CDR3 nucleotide sequence: TGCGCCAGCCGCCCCCCGGGGCAGGGGAACACCGGGGAGCTGTTTTTT. The chain uses TRBV10-1 and TRBJ2-2; TRBD1 or TRBD2 may be the D gene (5 bases each). Germline-derived CDR1 and CDR2 are WNHNN and SYGVQD (reference sequence). Trimming removed 8 bases at V and 1 base at J, with 17 bases between. The CDR3 totals 16 residues.

The gene calls are TRBV7-3 and TRBJ2-1, with 8 positions matching TRBD1. Looked up from germline, CDR1 is SGHTA and CDR2 is FQGTGA. The junction had 4 bases not matched to a gene; V was cut back by 4 bases and J by 2 bases. The CDR3 extends over 15 amino acids. The CDR3 coding sequence is TGTGCCAGCAGCTCAGGACAGGGTCCCTACAATGAGCAGTTCTTC. Protein product: CASSSGQGPYNEQFF.

DNA of the CDR3: TGTGCCAGTAGTATTGGGACTCCTGGGGCCAACGTCCTGACTTTC. As protein: CASSIGTPGANVLTF. The chain recombines TRBV19 with TRBJ2-6; D may be TRBD2 (6 bases). Germline CDR1 is LNHDA and CDR2 is SQIVND (reference sequence). The CDR3 runs 15 residues. The V gene lost 3 bases and the J gene lost 2 bases, with 8 bases spanning the gap.

The chain has TRBV4-3 and TRBJ2-1; 9 nucleotides align to TRBD2. With V trimmed by 3 bases and J by 0 bases, 9 bases remained unmatched. Germline CDR1 LGHNA, CDR2 YSLEER. The CDR3 runs 18 residues. CDR3 nucleotides: TGCGCCAGCAGCCAGGGCAGATATAGCGGGAGCTCCTACAATGAGCAGTTCTTC. As protein: CASSQGRYSGSSYNEQFF.

V usage is TRBV6-1 and J usage is TRBJ1-1, with D unclear. Trimming stripped 3 bases from V and 0 bases from J, with 5 bases between. The germline V gene encodes CDR1 MNHNS and CDR2 SASEGT. This CDR3 contains 13 residues. CDR3 residues: CASSDGLNTEAFF. The CDR3 DNA reads as TGTGCCAGCAGTGATGGGCTGAACACTGAAGCTTTCTTT.

As to this clone: Other nucleotide sequences in the sample specify the same CDR3. CDR3 coding DNA: TGTGCCAGCAGCTTAGGTGGTAGCGGCGCCTACGAGCAGTACTTC. Protein product: CASSLGGSGAYEQYF. The gene calls are TRBV7-6 and TRBJ2-7, with a tentative D call TRBD2 (6 bases). Germline assignment: CDR1 SGHVS and CDR2 FNYEAQ. The CDR3 sequence is 15 residues long. The V gene lost 1 base and the J gene lost 2 bases, with 12 bases spanning the gap.

This clone appeared once. This chain connects TRBV9 to TRBJ2-1, with D unresolved. CDR1 is SGDLS and CDR2 is YYNGEE in the germline V gene. Trimming cost V 0 bases and J 8 bases, with 9 bases left between them. This CDR3 has 13 amino acids. The CDR3 DNA follows: TGTGCCAGCAGCGTAGGCAGCGCACATGAGCAGTTCTTC. Residues: CASSVGSAHEQFF.

V and J are TRBV7-8 and TRBJ2-7, with 8 bases matching TRBD1. There are 12 residues in the CDR3. Per the germline V gene, CDR1 is SGHVS and CDR2 is FQNEAQ. V dropped 3 bases and J dropped 5; count of bases not matched to a gene: 0. Written as DNA, the CDR3 is TGTGCCAGCAGCTTGGACAGGGACGAGCAGTACTTC. Its translation is CASSLDRDEQYF.

CDR3 sequence: CTSSPVRGNEQFF. CDR3 coding DNA: TGCACCAGCAGCCCGGTAAGGGGCAATGAGCAGTTCTTC. The chain is built from TRBV1 and TRBJ2-1; no check of the table's D call, TRBD1, against the DNA was made. TRBV1 is a listed pseudogene. The CDR3 extends over 13 amino acids.

This clone was seen a single time. This rearrangement joins TRBV28 to TRBJ1-4; TRBD1 is a possible D gene (6 bases). Deletions cut 4 bases from V and 5 bases from J, with 20 bases between. There are 17 residues in the CDR3. Germline loops: CDR1 MDHEN, CDR2 SYDVKM. The chain's CDR3 is CASSSYRERHDNEKLFF. CDR3 DNA: TGTGCCAGCAGTTCCTACAGGGAGAGACACGACAATGAAAAACTGTTTTTT.